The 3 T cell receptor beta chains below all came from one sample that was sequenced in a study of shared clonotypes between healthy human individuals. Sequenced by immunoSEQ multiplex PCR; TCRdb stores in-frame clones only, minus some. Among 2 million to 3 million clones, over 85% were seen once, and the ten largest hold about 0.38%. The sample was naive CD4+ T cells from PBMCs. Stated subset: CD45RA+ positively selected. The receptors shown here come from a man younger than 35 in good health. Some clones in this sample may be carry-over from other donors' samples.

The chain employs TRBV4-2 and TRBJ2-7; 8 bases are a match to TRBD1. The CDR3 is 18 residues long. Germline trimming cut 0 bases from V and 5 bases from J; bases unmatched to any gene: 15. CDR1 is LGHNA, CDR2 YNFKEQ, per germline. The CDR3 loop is CASSQERGIDRGDHEQYF. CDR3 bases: TGTGCCAGCAGCCAAGAAAGGGGAATCGACAGGGGTGACCACGAGCAGTACTTC.

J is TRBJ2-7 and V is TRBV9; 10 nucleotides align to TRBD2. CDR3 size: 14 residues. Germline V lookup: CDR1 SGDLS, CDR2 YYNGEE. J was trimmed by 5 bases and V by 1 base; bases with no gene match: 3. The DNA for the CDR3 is TGTGCCAGCAGCGTAAGCGGGAGGGACGACGAGCAGTACTTC. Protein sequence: CASSVSGRDDEQYF. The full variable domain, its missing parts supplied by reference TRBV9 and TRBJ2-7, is DSGVTQTPKHLITATGQRVTLRCSPRSGDLSVYWYQQSLDQGLQFLIQYYNGEERAKGNILERFSAQQFPDLHSELNLSSLELGDSALYFCASSVSGRDDEQYFGPGTRLTVT.

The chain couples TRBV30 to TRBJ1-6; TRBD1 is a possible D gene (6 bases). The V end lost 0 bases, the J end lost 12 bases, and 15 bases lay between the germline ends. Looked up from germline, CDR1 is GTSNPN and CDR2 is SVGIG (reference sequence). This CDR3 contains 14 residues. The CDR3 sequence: CAWSVGGGWGPLHF. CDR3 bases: TGTGCCTGGAGTGTGGGGGGCGGATGGGGACCCCTCCACTTT.